This TCR beta chain was recovered during a study of T cell responses to AZD1222 COVID-19 vaccine. CDR1 is SGDLS and CDR2 is YYNGEE in the germline V gene. This CDR3 has 15 residues. The V segment lost 4 bases and the J segment 5 bases; nucleotides outside the gene matches: 10. Pooled samples include second doses given at about 4 or 12 weeks. This table comes from immunoSEQ multiplex PCR, and its TCRdb copy is limited to in-frame clones, with some not included. The sample contains approximately 88,000 clones, less than 95% of which appear only once. This chain links TRBV9 with TRBJ1-1; 8 nucleotides agree with TRBD1. Specimen: peripheral blood, collected 28 days after the second AZD1222 dose. This TCR came from an adult who received the AZD1222 COVID-19 vaccine. The CDR3 is CASSSTGGDWTEAFF. The CDR3 nucleotides are TGTGCCAGCAGCAGTACAGGGGGGGATTGGACTGAAGCTTTCTTT.